This TCR beta chain was profiled in a study of regulatory T cells in long-lasting Graves disease (dated by TCRdb to about 2021). For the wider study: Newly diagnosed Graves' disease patients had taken antithyroid drugs for less than 3 months. Persistent Graves' disease patients were compared with newly diagnosed Graves' disease patients by peripheral blood TCR sequencing and RNA sequencing. The study was registered as a clinical trial and conducted in China. A total of approximately 35 samples underwent TCR sequencing: some 13 from persistent and about 20 from newly diagnosed Graves' disease patients. What the research found in general, with its limitations: Persistent Graves' disease patients showed lower TCR Shannon entropy and fewer highly expanded clones than newly diagnosed patients, suggesting clonal expansion. Because the primary lesion, thyroid tissue, could not be accessed, the study looked at peripheral blood alone. Persistent disease showed preferential use of TRBV28, TRBJ1-2 and TRBJ2-5, whereas newly diagnosed disease favored TRBV20-1 and TRBJ2-1. Patients with persistent disease shared more public clonotypes (fewer than 3,000) than newly diagnosed patients did (around 1,000). As a limitation, the authors acknowledged that the small sample size may reduce accuracy. Sequencing and analysis were restricted to the TCR beta chain.

This sample's time point label indicates: newly diagnosed GD, antithyroid drugs for less than 3 months. For both TCR sequencing and RNA sequencing, RNA was extracted from PBMCs using TRIzol. The diagnosis of Graves' disease was made according to American Thyroid Association guidelines. The patients came from an endocrinology department in Xi'an, China. Each patient gave about 8.1 milliliters of peripheral blood, collected in an EDTA anticoagulant tube. PBMCs were isolated by Ficoll Paque Plus density gradient separation without further T cell sorting. An Agilent 2100 Bioanalyzer and agarose gel were used to check RNA quality, and a NanoDrop 2000 was used to measure RNA concentration. Receptor libraries were prepared by multiplex PCR. Sequencing relied on an Illumina HiSeq 4000. TCR beta libraries were built with iRepertoire HTBI primers and Arm-PCR amplification of CDR3 regions. Gel purification was performed on PCR products prior to sequencing. The study's processing was this. A total of some 60 TRBV and 14 TRBJ segments were identified across samples and were used for gene usage analysis of CDR3 amino acid clonotypes. Filtered high-quality paired reads were merged into contigs using COPE and FqMerger. Contigs were aligned with BLAST to IMGT TRBV, TRBD and TRBJ reference genes, and CDR3 was defined per IMGT. Any clonotype with a frequency above 0.1% was counted as a highly expanded clone. Shannon entropy was used to measure repertoire diversity, and the Gini coefficient was used to measure V-J evenness. A clonotype found in more than one individual was treated as public. TCRdb passed the public sequencing reads through fastp at Q25 and MiXCR, retaining productive beta sequences. Each record represents a unique CDR3 protein, reported with the most common genes and DNA among its rows. It is TCRdb's table, rather than the study itself, that gives the V and J calls and clone size. Recorded for this sample are around 470,000 distinct CDR3 sequences; 14% of them occurred a single time. Approximately 17% of the sample is held by the ten biggest clonotypes.

V and J lose 3 bases and 2 bases, and a span of 10 bases separates them. There are 15 amino acids in the CDR3, from cysteine to phenylalanine inclusive. Only the CDR3 part of the read is kept: 45 bases, read in frame from the first base. There are many counts of this clonotype. Its cognate antigen has yet to be identified. Per-base qualities were not stored, and no clone one base away is much larger. The same specimen was also included in a second study, on T cells in Graves' hyperthyroidism and ophthalmopathy. As the second paper documents: Stable Graves' hyperthyroidism was defined as the absence of progression to ophthalmopathy over 18 months of follow-up. The hyperthyroidism patients were between 18 and 65 years old and newly diagnosed, with a disease duration of less than 2 months. Any patient with an uncontrolled infection, another autoimmune disease, pregnancy or lactation was excluded. Clinical symptoms, serum thyroxine and TRAb, thyroid ultrasound, and orbital computed tomography formed the basis for the diagnoses. The TCR CDR3 was subjected to a first round of RT-PCR using the HTBI primer set and the Qiagen OneStep RT-PCR kit. Most expanded thyroid clonotypes (frequency above 0.001) were also detected in blood, suggesting blood repertoires may reflect thyroid immune responses. In cross-validation, a model built on a 13 V-J signature told ophthalmopathy apart from stable hyperthyroidism with approximately 90% sensitivity and roughly 81% specificity, and in testing the same model reached 80%/75%. In validation, the model predicted progression to ophthalmopathy with over 65% sensitivity and 72% to 75% specificity, a median of about six months before onset. TCR V-J signatures able to tell the groups apart were searched for in a discovery cohort of 95 or so patients, of whom about 40 had Graves' ophthalmopathy and 57 had stable Graves' hyperthyroidism. An independent validation cohort of around 19 hyperthyroidism patients and about 16 patients who later progressed to ophthalmopathy tested prospective prediction of ophthalmopathy. The 95 to 100 discovery patients were randomly split 7:3 into training and test sets. The study also compared thyroid tissue and blood T-cell repertoires from about six Graves' hyperthyroidism patients. Following sampling, methimazole starting at 30 mg daily was given to hyperthyroidism patients, and high-dose intravenous methylprednisolone was given to ophthalmopathy patients. Libraries were constructed in a second round of multiplex PCR, after which size selection and purification were carried out. Libraries were sequenced paired-end with 100 bp reads on an Illumina HiSeq2000. SOAPnuke was used to process the raw data, with reads discarded if the reads contained adapters or uncalled bases, had a mean Phred below 15, or lacked an exact constant-primer or identifier match. COPE v1.2.5 was used to merge the high-quality paired reads, and each unique nucleotide sequence was defined as a clonotype. MiTCR v1.1 was used to align the clonotypes against IMGT TRBV, TRBD and TRBJ reference segments. The analysis was restricted to V-J combinations with a frequency above 0.0001, which together covered 99.2% of the repertoires. The TCS score was defined as the ratio of F50 (clonal expansion) to E x V (chaos), calculated using BLOSUM62-based TCRdist between CDR3 peptides within each V-J. Welch's t-statistics and random forest reduced 500 to 650 V-J features to about 12, which were used in a naive Bayes classifier (R e1071). Sample size was not statistically predetermined, and blinding of investigators to group allocation was not performed. According to the paper, TCR Vbeta CDR3 sequencing was carried out on roughly 130 peripheral blood samples, which came from 40 to 45 ophthalmopathy, around 75 hyperthyroidism and about 17 progressor patients.

Here the sequenced sample was peripheral blood mononuclear cells (PBMCs), taken at new diagnosis, from a patient treated with antithyroid drugs. Recombination connected TRBV12-3 or TRBV12-4 to TRBJ2-2; there is no confident call for the D gene. This clonotype was sampled from a woman in her forties or fifties with Graves disease. Donor details come from another sample of the same person, matched by shared clones. The DNA is TGTGCCAGCAGTTTGGGTAGTTCTAACACCGGGGAGCTGTTTTTT. Its product reads: CASSLGSSNTGELFF.